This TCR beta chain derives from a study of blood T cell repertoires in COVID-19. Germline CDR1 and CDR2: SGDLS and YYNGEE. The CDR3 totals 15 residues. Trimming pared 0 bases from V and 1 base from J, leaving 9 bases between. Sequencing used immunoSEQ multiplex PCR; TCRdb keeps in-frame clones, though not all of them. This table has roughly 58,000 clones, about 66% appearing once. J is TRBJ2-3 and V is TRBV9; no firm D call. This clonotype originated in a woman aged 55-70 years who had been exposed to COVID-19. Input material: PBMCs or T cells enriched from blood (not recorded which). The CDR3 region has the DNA TGTGCCAGCAGCGTAGGCGGAGTCGGCACAGATACGCAGTATTTT. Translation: CASSVGGVGTDTQYF. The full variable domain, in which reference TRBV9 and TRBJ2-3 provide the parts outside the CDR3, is DSGVTQTPKHLITATGQRVTLRCSPRSGDLSVYWYQQSLDQGLQFLIQYYNGEERAKGNILERFSAQQFPDLHSELNLSSLELGDSALYFCASSVGGVGTDTQYFGPGTRLTVL.